A selection of T cell receptor beta chains follows, all from one sample in a study of T cell clusters in autoimmune cytopenias. Reanalyzing the multiplex PCR reads, TCRdb keeps one entry per CDR3 protein, without DNA. The sample data list about 4,100 distinct CDR3 sequences. The same sample was also used in a study of T cell repertoires in aging, cancer and after chemotherapy.

The specimen sequenced was peripheral blood. The receptor source for this set is a human donor in good health. The CDR3 runs from the conserved cysteine through the conserved F or W. Fields, in order: J gene, clone size, V gene, CDR3 protein. Clone size is shown for a subset of rows, as once, few, many or a class of expanded clone.

TRBJ1-6,medium-sized,TRBV15,CATRRDSSYNSPLHF
TRBJ2-2,.,TRBV20-1,CSASEGLNTGELFF
TRBJ2-7,.,TRBV6-6,CASSYSERGSSYEQYF
TRBJ1-4,medium-sized,TRBV5-6,CASSLRSTNEKLFF
TRBJ1-5,.,TRBV27,CASSIGYSNQPQHF
TRBJ2-2,.,TRBV24-1,CATSETTGGLTGELFF
TRBJ2-7,medium-sized,TRBV6-4,CASSTRDGSYEQYF
TRBJ2-5,medium-sized,TRBV29-1,CSVQGLAGRFEETQYF
TRBJ1-1,.,TRBV6-6,CASSFLLNTEAFF
TRBJ1-1,.,TRBV5-1,CASSFEGNTEAFF
TRBJ1-4,medium-sized,TRBV19,CASSIGATNEKLFF
TRBJ1-6,medium-sized,TRBV18,CASSGTGGTSPLHF
TRBJ2-1,.,TRBV11-1,CASRISGGPYNEQFF
TRBJ2-1,medium-sized,TRBV11-1,CASSLTGGRSSYNEQFF
TRBJ2-1,medium-sized,TRBV18,CASSPPLETSSYNEQFF
TRBJ2-5,medium-sized,TRBV12-3/TRBV12-4,CASSSAIGGGQETQYF